The rows below give T cell receptor beta chains drawn from one sample of a study of CD8 T cells in ankylosing spondylitis. TCRdb reprocessed the 5' RACE reads with MiXCR, giving one entry per CDR3 protein. The sample holds about 240,000 distinct CDR3 sequences, around 8% seen once. Sequenced input: blood, either unsorted or a sorted T cell fraction (not recorded which). The receptors were gathered from a female donor with ankylosing spondylitis or in good health (not recorded which). CDR3s include the opening cysteine and the closing phenylalanine or tryptophan. A D gene is named only where the DNA matches it firmly. Part of the rows lack a size; the others show once, few, many or a class for expanded clones.

J	size	V	D	CDR3	DNA
TRBJ2-7	many	TRBV7-6	TRBD2	CASSLLAELGEQYF	TGTGCCAGCAGCTTGCTAGCGGAGTTGGGGGAGCAGTACTTC
TRBJ2-7	many	TRBV13	.	CASSMDGHRYEQYF	TGTGCCAGCAGCATGGACGGGCACAGGTACGAGCAGTACTTC
TRBJ2-5	once	TRBV4-2	TRBD1	CASSQDPDRGRSKTQYF	TGTGCCAGCAGCCAAGATCCGGACAGGGGGCGATCGAAGACCCAGTACTTC
TRBJ2-5	many	TRBV5-1	TRBD2	CASSLALAGQETQYF	TGCGCCAGCAGCTTGGCACTAGCGGGCCAAGAGACCCAGTACTTC
TRBJ2-7	.	TRBV20-1	.	CSARVRSLYEQYF	TGCAGTGCTAGAGTCAGGAGCTTATACGAGCAGTACTTC
TRBJ2-3	many	TRBV29-1	.	CSVPMGLGPDTQYF	TGCAGCGTCCCAATGGGCCTAGGGCCAGATACGCAGTATTTT
TRBJ2-2	many	TRBV29-1	.	CSGRGSGELFF	TGCAGCGGGCGGGGTAGCGGGGAGCTGTTTTTT
TRBJ1-2	many	TRBV27	TRBD1	CASSLWTGDGYTF	TGTGCCAGCAGTTTATGGACAGGGGATGGCTACACCTTC
TRBJ2-5	many	TRBV6-1	.	CASRGRPQETQYF	TGTGCCAGCAGAGGGAGGCCTCAAGAGACCCAGTACTTC
TRBJ1-5	many	TRBV30	.	CAWSKGSNQPQHF	TGTGCCTGGAGTAAGGGATCCAATCAGCCCCAGCATTTT
TRBJ2-5	many	TRBV5-6	TRBD1	CASSPRQGPGETQYF	TGTGCCAGCAGCCCCCGACAGGGGCCGGGGGAGACCCAGTACTTC
TRBJ2-5	many	TRBV20-1	TRBD2	CSARSSGRPQYF	TGCAGTGCTAGGAGTAGCGGGAGGCCCCAGTACTTC
TRBJ2-3	many	TRBV10-3	.	CAISEVGVGTDTQYF	TGTGCCATCAGTGAGGTGGGAGTTGGCACAGATACGCAGTATTTT
TRBJ1-4	few	TRBV18	.	CASSPLQGGEKLFF	TGTGCCAGCTCACCGCTACAGGGTGGTGAAAAACTGTTTTTT
TRBJ2-4	many	TRBV10-3	.	CAISDREVIQYF	TGTGCCATCAGTGACAGGGAGGTCATTCAGTACTTC
TRBJ1-5	many	TRBV20-1	.	CSASLGNQPQHF	TGCAGTGCTAGTTTGGGGAATCAGCCCCAGCATTTT
TRBJ1-1	many	TRBV2	TRBD1	CASSTDRKMNTEAFF	TGTGCCAGCAGTACGGACAGGAAGATGAACACTGAAGCTTTCTTT
TRBJ2-1	few	TRBV14	.	CASSLLGAYNEQFF	TGTGCCAGCAGCCTACTAGGAGCCTACAATGAGCAGTTCTTC
TRBJ2-1	many	TRBV5-6	.	CASSSSSEQFF	TGTGCCAGCAGCTCTTCTAGCGAGCAGTTCTTC
TRBJ2-3	.	TRBV19	.	CASSNRAGDTQYF	TGTGCCAGTAGTAACAGGGCGGGGGATACGCAGTATTTT
TRBJ2-7	few	TRBV10-3	.	CAISDDTAGQYF	TGTGCCATCAGTGATGACACGGCGGGTCAGTACTTC
TRBJ1-1	many	TRBV6-1	.	CATHLGMNTEAFF	TGTGCCACCCACCTTGGGATGAACACTGAAGCTTTCTTT
TRBJ1-1	.	TRBV29-1	.	CSADGNTEAFF	TGCAGCGCCGACGGGAACACTGAAGCTTTCTTT
TRBJ1-6	many	TRBV10-3	.	CAISEGRRDSPLHF	TGTGCCATCAGTGAGGGCAGGCGGGACTCACCCCTCCACTTT
TRBJ2-1	many	TRBV29-1	TRBD2	CSVERLAGEHEQFF	TGCAGCGTTGAGCGACTAGCGGGAGAACATGAGCAGTTCTTC
TRBJ2-1	few	TRBV4-3	.	CASSQETPSAAFTYNEQFF	TGCGCCAGCAGCCAAGAAACGCCTTCAGCGGCCTTTACCTACAATGAGCAGTTCTTC
TRBJ2-3	.	TRBV7-2	.	CASSLDPGGEQYF	TGTGCCAGCAGCCTCGACCCCGGCGGGGAGCAGTATTTT
TRBJ2-2	many	TRBV12-3/TRBV12-4	.	CASTATGELFF	TGTGCCAGCACCGCAACCGGGGAGCTGTTTTTT
TRBJ2-1	.	TRBV11-2	TRBD2	CASSFSGGLEWNEQFF	TGTGCCAGCAGCTTCTCGGGAGGGCTGGAGTGGAATGAGCAGTTCTTC
TRBJ1-4	many	TRBV20-1	TRBD1	CSAPRTGGVEKLFF	TGCAGTGCTCCTCGGACAGGGGGCGTTGAAAAACTGTTTTTT
TRBJ1-6	many	TRBV27	.	CASSPMARDTYNSPLHF	TGTGCCAGCAGTCCTATGGCCCGGGACACCTATAATTCACCCCTCCACTTT
TRBJ2-7	.	TRBV2	TRBD2	CVSRASGHEQYF	TGTGTCAGCAGAGCTAGCGGCCACGAGCAGTACTTC
TRBJ2-2	many	TRBV6-2/TRBV6-3	.	CASAGAANTGELFF	TGTGCCAGCGCGGGTGCGGCGAACACCGGGGAGCTGTTTTTT
TRBJ2-5	many	TRBV25-1	.	CASSESPTVTQYF	TGTGCCAGCAGTGAATCCCCCACCGTCACCCAGTACTTC
TRBJ1-5	.	TRBV5-6	TRBD1	CASSPGTGINQPQHF	TGTGCCAGCAGCCCCGGGACAGGGATCAATCAGCCCCAGCATTTT
TRBJ2-1	many	TRBV28	.	CASSFIGAINEQFF	TGTGCCAGCAGTTTCATAGGAGCGATCAATGAGCAGTTCTTC
TRBJ2-3	few	TRBV7-2	.	CASSPQEGATADTQYF	TGTGCCAGCAGCCCACAGGAGGGAGCGACGGCAGATACGCAGTATTTT
TRBJ2-1	many	TRBV5-1	TRBD2	CASSPGLAGYRDEQFF	TGCGCCAGCAGCCCGGGACTAGCGGGATATAGGGATGAGCAGTTCTTC
TRBJ2-2	many	TRBV6-2/TRBV6-3	.	CASRRFREGAGELFF	TGTGCCAGCAGGCGCTTCAGGGAAGGGGCCGGGGAGCTGTTTTTT
TRBJ2-7	many	TRBV7-7	.	CASSLEAGQNYEQYF	TGTGCCAGCAGCTTAGAAGCGGGACAGAACTACGAGCAGTACTTC
TRBJ2-2	.	TRBV4-3	.	CASSHTGRTGELFF	TGCGCCAGCAGCCACACAGGACGTACCGGGGAGCTGTTTTTT
TRBJ1-1	many	TRBV27	.	CASSLQRSNTEAFF	TGTGCCAGCAGCCTACAGAGGTCGAACACTGAAGCTTTCTTT
TRBJ1-5	many	TRBV12-3/TRBV12-4	TRBD1	CASSFRDRNSNQPQHF	TGTGCCAGCAGTTTCCGGGACAGAAATAGCAATCAGCCCCAGCATTTT
TRBJ2-6	few	TRBV7-9	TRBD1	CASSRGQYSGANVLTF	TGTGCCAGCAGCCGGGGACAGTACTCTGGGGCCAACGTCCTGACTTTC
TRBJ1-1	.	TRBV29-1	.	CSVDGGAYTEAFF	TGCAGCGTTGACGGCGGGGCGTACACTGAAGCTTTCTTT
TRBJ2-7	many	TRBV20-1	TRBD2	CSATSGGSYEQYF	TGCAGTGCCACTAGCGGGGGCTCCTACGAGCAGTACTTC
TRBJ2-5	few	TRBV29-1	TRBD1	CSVEDRQGWGTQYF	TGCAGCGTTGAAGATCGACAGGGATGGGGGACCCAGTACTTC
TRBJ1-3	many	TRBV20-1	TRBD1	CSAASGQGRNTIYF	TGCAGTGCTGCCAGTGGACAGGGAAGGAACACCATATATTTT
TRBJ2-3	many	TRBV12-3/TRBV12-4	.	CASSPDFSDTQYF	TGTGCCAGCAGCCCCGATTTTTCCGATACGCAGTATTTT
TRBJ1-5	many	TRBV5-1	.	CASSLGVSNQPQHF	TGCGCCAGCAGCTTGGGAGTTAGCAATCAGCCCCAGCATTTT